This T cell receptor (beta chain) was identified in a study of shared clonotypes between healthy human individuals. This clone was seen a single time. Replicate PCRs from sorted subsets contained roughly 200 ng DNA, which is some 30,000 T cell genomes. TCRdb keeps only in-frame clones here, not all; method: immunoSEQ multiplex PCR. The profile covers about 2 million clones, with about 95% appearing a single time and roughly 1.1% taken by the ten largest. The CDR3 runs to 18 residues. CDR1 and CDR2 (germline): SGHRS, YFSETQ. V dropped 0 bases and J dropped 1 base, with 20 bases sitting between them. Naive CD8 populations comprised CD45RO-negative cells positively selected for CCR7, excluding terminally differentiated effector memory CD45RA+ cells. There were only Caucasian adults among the donors, and all lived in Nashville, Tennessee.

The TCR sequence derives from a man aged 18 to 35 in good health. This chain links TRBV5-1 with TRBJ2-7; D possibly corresponds to TRBD1 (6 bases). Sequenced material: naive CD8+ T cells sorted from blood. In DNA form, the CDR3 reads TGCGCCAGCAGCTTGGCCCACGAACAGGGTATTGTTTCCTACGAGCAGTACTTC. Translation: CASSLAHEQGIVSYEQYF.